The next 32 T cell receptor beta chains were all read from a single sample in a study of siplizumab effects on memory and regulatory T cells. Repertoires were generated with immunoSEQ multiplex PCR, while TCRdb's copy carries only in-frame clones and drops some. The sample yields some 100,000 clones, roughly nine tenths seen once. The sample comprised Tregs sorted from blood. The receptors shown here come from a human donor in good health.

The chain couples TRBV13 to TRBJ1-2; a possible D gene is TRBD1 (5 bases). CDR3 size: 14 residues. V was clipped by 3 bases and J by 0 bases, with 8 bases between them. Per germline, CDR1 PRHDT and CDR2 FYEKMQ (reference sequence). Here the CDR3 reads CASSFQGANYGYTF. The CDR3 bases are TGTGCCAGCAGCTTCCAGGGAGCTAACTATGGCTACACCTTC.

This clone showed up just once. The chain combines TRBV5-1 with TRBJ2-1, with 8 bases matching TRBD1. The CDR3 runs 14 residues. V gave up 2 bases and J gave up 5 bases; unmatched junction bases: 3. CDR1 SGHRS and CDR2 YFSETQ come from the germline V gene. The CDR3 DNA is TGCGCCAGCAGCTTAAGACAGGGGAACAATGAGCAGTTCTTC. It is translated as CASSLRQGNNEQFF.

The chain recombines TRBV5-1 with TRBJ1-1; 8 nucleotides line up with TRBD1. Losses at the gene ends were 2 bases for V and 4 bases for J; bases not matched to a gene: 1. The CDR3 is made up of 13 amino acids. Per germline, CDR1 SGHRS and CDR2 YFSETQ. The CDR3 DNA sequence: TGCGCCAGCAGCTTTGACAGGGGCACTGAAGCTTTCTTT. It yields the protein CASSFDRGTEAFF.

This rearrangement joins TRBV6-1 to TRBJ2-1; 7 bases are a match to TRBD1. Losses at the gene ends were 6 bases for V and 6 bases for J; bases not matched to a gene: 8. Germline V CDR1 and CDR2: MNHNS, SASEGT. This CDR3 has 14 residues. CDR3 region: CASSLQGWGNEQFF. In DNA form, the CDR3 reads TGTGCCAGCAGCTTACAGGGGTGGGGCAATGAGCAGTTCTTC.

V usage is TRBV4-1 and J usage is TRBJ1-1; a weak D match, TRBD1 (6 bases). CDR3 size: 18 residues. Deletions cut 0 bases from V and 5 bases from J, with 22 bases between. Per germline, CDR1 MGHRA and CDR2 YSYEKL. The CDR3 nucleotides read TGCGCCAGCAGCCAAGATCCACAGGGTTCCTCTTTCTGGACTGAAGCTTTCTTT. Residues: CASSQDPQGSSFWTEAFF.

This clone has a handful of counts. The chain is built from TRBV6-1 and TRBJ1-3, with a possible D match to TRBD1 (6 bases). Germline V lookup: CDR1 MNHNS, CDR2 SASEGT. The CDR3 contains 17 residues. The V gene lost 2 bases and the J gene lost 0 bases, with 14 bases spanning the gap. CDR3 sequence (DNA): TGTGCCAGCAGTGAACCAGGGGACCCGGCCTCTGGAAACACCATATATTTT. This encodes CASSEPGDPASGNTIYF.

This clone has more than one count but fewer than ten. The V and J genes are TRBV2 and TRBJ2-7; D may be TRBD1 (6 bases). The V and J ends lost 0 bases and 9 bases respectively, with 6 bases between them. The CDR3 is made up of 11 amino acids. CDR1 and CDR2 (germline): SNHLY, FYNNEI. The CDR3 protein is CASSEAGGQYF. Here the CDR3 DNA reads TGTGCCAGCAGTGAAGCAGGGGGGCAGTACTTC.

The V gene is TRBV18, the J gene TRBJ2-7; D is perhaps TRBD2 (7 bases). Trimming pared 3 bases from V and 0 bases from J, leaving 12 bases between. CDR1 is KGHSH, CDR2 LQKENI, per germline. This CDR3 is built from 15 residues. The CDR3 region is CASSPRGQRSYEQYF. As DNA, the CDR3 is TGTGCCAGCTCACCGCGGGGGCAGCGCTCCTACGAGCAGTACTTC.

The CDR3 DNA reads TGTGCTAGTGGTTTTGGACGGCAAAATGAAAAACTGTTTTTT. Protein product: CASGFGRQNEKLFF. The chain has TRBV12-5 and TRBJ1-4; D is unresolved. The CDR3 totals 14 residues. Germline V gene data show CDR1 as LGHNT and CDR2 as FRNRAP. V shed 3 bases and J shed 5 bases, with 10 bases lying between them.

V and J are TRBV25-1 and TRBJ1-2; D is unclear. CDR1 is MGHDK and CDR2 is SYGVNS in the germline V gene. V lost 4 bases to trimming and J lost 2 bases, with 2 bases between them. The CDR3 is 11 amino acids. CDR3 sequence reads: CASSGNYGYTF. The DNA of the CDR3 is TGTGCCAGCAGTGGAAACTATGGCTACACCTTC.

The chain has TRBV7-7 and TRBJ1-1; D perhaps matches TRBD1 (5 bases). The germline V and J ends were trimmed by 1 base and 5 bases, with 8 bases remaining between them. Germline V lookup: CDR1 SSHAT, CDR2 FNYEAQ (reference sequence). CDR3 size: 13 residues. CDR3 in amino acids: CASSLDEGTEAFF. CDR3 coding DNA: TGTGCCAGCAGCTTAGACGAGGGGACTGAAGCTTTCTTT.

The DNA for the CDR3 is TGTGCCAGCAGTTACTCGATACGGGGGGCCAACATTCAGTACTTC. Encoded protein: CASSYSIRGANIQYF. The gene calls are TRBV6-5 and TRBJ2-4; tentative D call: TRBD2 (7 bases). The CDR3 contains 15 residues. The germline V and J ends were trimmed by 0 bases and 7 bases, with 13 bases remaining between them. Germline CDR1 MNHEY, CDR2 SVGAGI.

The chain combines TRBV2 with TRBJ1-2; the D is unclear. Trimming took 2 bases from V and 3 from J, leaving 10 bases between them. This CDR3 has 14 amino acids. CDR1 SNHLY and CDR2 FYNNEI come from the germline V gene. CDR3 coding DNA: TGTGCCAGCAGTGAATTCGGACTGGACTATGGCTACACCTTC. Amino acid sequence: CASSEFGLDYGYTF. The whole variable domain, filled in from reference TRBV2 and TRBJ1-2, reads EPEVTQTPSHQVTQMGQEVILRCVPISNHLYFYWYRQILGQKVEFLVSFYNNEISEKSEIFDDQFSVERPDGSNFTLKIRSTKLEDSAMYFCASSEFGLDYGYTFGSGTRLTVV.

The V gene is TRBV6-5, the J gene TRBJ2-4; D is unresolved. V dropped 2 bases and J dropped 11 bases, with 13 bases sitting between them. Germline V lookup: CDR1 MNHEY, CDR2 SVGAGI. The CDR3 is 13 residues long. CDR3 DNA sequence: TGTGCCAGCAGTTACACCACTAATGCTTTTCAGTACTTC. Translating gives CASSYTTNAFQYF.

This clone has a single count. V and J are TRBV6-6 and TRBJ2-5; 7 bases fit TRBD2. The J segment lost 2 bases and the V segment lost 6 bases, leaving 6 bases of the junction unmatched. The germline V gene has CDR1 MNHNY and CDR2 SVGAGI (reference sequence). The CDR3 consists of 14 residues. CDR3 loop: CASRPPGGQETQYF. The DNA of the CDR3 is TGTGCCAGCAGGCCACCCGGGGGGCAAGAGACCCAGTACTTC.

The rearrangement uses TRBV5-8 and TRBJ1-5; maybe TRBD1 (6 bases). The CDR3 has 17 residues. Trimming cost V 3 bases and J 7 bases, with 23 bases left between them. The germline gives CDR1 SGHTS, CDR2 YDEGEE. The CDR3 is CASSWGLTGLRGQPQHF. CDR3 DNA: TGTGCCAGCAGCTGGGGGTTGACAGGTCTAAGGGGCCAGCCCCAGCATTTT.

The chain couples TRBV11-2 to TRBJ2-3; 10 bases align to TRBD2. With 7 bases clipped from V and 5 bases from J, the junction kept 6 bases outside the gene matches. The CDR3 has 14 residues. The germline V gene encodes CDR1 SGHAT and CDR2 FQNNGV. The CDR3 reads CASNPSGSGDTQYF. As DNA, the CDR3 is TGTGCCAGCAATCCTAGCGGGAGTGGAGATACGCAGTATTTT.

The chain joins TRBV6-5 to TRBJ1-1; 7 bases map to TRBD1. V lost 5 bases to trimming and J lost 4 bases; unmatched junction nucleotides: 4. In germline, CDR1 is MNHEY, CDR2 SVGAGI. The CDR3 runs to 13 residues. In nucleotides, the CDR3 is TGTGCCAGCAGTCTCAGGGGGAGCACTGAAGCTTTCTTT. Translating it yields CASSLRGSTEAFF.

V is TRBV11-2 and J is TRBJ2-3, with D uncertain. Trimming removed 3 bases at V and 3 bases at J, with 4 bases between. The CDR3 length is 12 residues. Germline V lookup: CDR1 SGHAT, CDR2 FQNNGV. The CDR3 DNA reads TGTGCCAGCAGCTTGCCGACAGATACGCAGTATTTT. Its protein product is CASSLPTDTQYF.

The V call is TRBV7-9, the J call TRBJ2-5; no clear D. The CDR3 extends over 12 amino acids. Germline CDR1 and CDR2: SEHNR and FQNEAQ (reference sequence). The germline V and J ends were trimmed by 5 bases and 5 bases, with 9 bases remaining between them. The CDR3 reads CASSTTQETQYF. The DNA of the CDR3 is TGTGCCAGCAGCACAACGCAGGAGACCCAGTACTTC.

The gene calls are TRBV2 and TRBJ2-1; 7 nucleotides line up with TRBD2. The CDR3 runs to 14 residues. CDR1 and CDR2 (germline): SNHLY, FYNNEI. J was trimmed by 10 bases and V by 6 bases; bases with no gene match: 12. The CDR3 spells CASRLDAGAGEQFF. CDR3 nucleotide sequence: TGTGCCAGCAGGCTCGATGCGGGAGCGGGGGAGCAGTTCTTC. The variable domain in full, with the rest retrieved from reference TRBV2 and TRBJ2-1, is EPEVTQTPSHQVTQMGQEVILRCVPISNHLYFYWYRQILGQKVEFLVSFYNNEISEKSEIFDDQFSVERPDGSNFTLKIRSTKLEDSAMYFCASRLDAGAGEQFFGPGTRLTVL.

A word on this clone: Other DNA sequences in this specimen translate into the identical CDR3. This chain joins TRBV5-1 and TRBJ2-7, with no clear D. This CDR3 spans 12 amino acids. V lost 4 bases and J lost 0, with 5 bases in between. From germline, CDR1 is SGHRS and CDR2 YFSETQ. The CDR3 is CASSRDSYEQYF. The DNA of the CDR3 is TGCGCCAGCAGCAGGGACTCCTACGAGCAGTACTTC.

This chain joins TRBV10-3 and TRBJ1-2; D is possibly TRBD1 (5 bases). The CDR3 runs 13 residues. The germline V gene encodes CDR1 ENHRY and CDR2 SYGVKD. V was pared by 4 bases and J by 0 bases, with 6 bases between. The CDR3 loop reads CAISATANYGYTF. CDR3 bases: TGTGCCATCAGTGCGACAGCTAACTATGGCTACACCTTC.

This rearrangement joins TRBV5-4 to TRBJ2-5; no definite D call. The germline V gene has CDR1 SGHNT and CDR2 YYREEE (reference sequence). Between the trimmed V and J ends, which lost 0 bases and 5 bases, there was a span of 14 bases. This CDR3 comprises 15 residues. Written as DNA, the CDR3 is TGTGCCAGCAGCTTGGGGCTTGCGGTAGGGGAGACCCAGTACTTC. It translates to CASSLGLAVGETQYF.

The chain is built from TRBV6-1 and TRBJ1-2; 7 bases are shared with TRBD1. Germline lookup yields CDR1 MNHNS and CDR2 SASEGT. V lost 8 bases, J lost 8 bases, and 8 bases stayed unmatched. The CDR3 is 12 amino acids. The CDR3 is CASWGQFGGYTF. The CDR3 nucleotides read TGTGCCAGCTGGGGACAGTTCGGGGGCTACACCTTC.

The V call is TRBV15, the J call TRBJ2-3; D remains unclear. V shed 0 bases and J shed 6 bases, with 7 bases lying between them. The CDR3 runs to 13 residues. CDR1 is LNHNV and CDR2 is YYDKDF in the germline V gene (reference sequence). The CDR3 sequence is CATSRDHSDTQYF. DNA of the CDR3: TGTGCCACCAGCAGAGATCACAGCGATACGCAGTATTTT.

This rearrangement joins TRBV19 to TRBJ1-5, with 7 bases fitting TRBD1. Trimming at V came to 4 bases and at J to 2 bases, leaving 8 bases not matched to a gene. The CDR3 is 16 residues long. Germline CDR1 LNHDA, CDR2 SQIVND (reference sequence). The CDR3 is CASSTRGGRGNQPQHF. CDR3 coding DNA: TGTGCCAGTAGTACTCGAGGGGGCAGGGGCAATCAGCCCCAGCATTTT.

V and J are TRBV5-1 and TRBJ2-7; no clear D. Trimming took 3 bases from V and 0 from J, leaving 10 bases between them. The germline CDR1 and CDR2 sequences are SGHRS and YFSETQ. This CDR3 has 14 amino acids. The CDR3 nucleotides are TGCGCCAGCAGCTCGACTGCAGACTCCTACGAGCAGTACTTC. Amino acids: CASSSTADSYEQYF.

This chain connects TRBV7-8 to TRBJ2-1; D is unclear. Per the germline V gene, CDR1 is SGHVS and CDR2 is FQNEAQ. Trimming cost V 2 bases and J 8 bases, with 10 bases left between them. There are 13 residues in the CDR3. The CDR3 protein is CASSLPAKDEQFF. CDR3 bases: TGTGCCAGCAGCTTACCGGCGAAGGATGAGCAGTTCTTC.

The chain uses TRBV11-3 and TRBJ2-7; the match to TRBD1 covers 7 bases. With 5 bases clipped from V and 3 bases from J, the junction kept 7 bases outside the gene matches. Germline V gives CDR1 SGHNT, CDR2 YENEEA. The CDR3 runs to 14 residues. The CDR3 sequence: CASSREGASYEQYF. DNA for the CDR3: TGTGCCAGCAGCCGAGAGGGGGCAAGCTACGAGCAGTACTTC.

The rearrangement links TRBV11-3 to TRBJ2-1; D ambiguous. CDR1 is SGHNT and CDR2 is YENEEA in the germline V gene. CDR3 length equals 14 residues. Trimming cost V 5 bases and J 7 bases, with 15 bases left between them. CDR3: CASSPPEQRNEQFF. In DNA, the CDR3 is TGTGCCAGCAGCCCTCCGGAACAGAGGAATGAGCAGTTCTTC.

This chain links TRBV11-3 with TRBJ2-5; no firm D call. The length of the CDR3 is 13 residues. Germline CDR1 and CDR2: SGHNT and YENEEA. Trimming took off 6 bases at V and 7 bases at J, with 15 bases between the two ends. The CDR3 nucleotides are TGTGCCAGCAGTATCGACCCGGCCGGGACCCAGTACTTC. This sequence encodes CASSIDPAGTQYF.